This entry describes one T cell receptor beta chain. This CDR3 is 20 amino acids long. Germline CDR1 is SGHAT and CDR2 is FQNNGV. The V segment lost 0 bases and the J segment 3 bases; nucleotides outside the gene matches: 17. A Seattle source enrolled patients during active infection and followed them longitudinally. This entry is derived from a study of blood T cell repertoires in COVID-19. For the study at large: Acute-phase and convalescent COVID-19 samples originated in the United States, Italy and Spain. T cells, B-cell-depleted T cells, or PBMCs supplied cDNA or gDNA.

As handled by the study authors: Reference gene primers were amplified, and this amplification served to estimate nucleated cell counts. This table comes from immunoSEQ multiplex PCR, and its TCRdb copy is limited to in-frame clones, with some not included. The V and J calls and clone size were taken over from that table, and D and trimming were inferred from the DNA. The profile covers about 180,000 clones, with 75% to 90% appearing a single time and roughly 7.5% taken by the ten largest. The TCR originated in a woman between 65 and 79 years old with COVID-19, enrolled during active disease. Sequencing was performed on peripheral blood. The rearrangement uses TRBV11-2 and TRBJ2-7; 10 positions agree with TRBD2. CDR3 DNA: TGTGCCAGCAGCTTAGACGGCCGGGACAGAGCTAGCGGGGGCATCTACGAGCAGTACTTC. Translated, it gives CASSLDGRDRASGGIYEQYF.